This T cell receptor beta chain was captured in a study of cytomegalovirus exposure and HLA in healthy donors. Study details: Within an early data release were about 80 million unique TCRs drawn from HLA-typed donors. Study-wide results and caveats: Exclusion as indistinguishable affected some V segments, including TRBV6-2 and TRBV6-3. V- and J-gene trimming of TCR beta was linked (in a later analysis) to a missense DCLRE1C variant.

The PCR employed 60 Vbeta primers together with 13 Jbeta primers. The data were produced by immunoSEQ multiplex PCR, yet TCRdb's version contains in-frame clones alone and is incomplete. The sample holds fewer than 150,000 clones. The CDR3 runs 17 residues. V shed 0 bases, J shed 3 bases, and the junction held 8 bases outside the gene matches. CDR1 and CDR2 (germline): SGHVS, FNYEAQ. In regard to this clone: Its specificity is unknown.

V and J are TRBV7-6 and TRBJ1-1, with 9 nucleotides matching TRBD1. The sequenced material came from PBMCs. This receptor was obtained from a man in his forties in good health and CMV-seronegative. CDR3 amino acids: CASSLAPGQGQDTEAFF. The CDR3 DNA is TGTGCCAGCAGCTTAGCCCCCGGACAGGGGCAGGACACTGAAGCTTTCTTT.